Below are 18 T cell receptor beta chains sequenced from a single sample in a study of T cell responses to AZD1222 COVID-19 vaccine (dated by TCRdb to about 2021). The method was the immunoSEQ multiplex PCR assay. The clones in this table, taken by TCRdb from immuneACCESS, are in-frame only. Not every clone is retained; where verified, under half of the shortfall comes from an unresolved V gene, and the cause of the rest is unknown. For this sample the table gives about 140,000 clones, of which more than 85% were detected only once. The top ten clonotypes cover around 5% of the sample. The intended sense of this specimen's time point label: baseline before first vaccination. Source: peripheral blood, taken on day 0 of AZD1222 vaccination. These receptors were taken from an adult in good health.

V gene TRBV5-1 combines with J gene TRBJ2-3, with D possibly TRBD2 on 6 matching bases. The CDR3 covers 14 residues. V lost 7 bases, J lost 5 bases, and 17 bases lay in between. Germline assignment: CDR1 SGHRS and CDR2 YFSETQ. In DNA, the CDR3 is TGCGCCAGCGGAAGAGGGGCGGGAAAAGATACGCAGTATTTT. It codes for CASGRGAGKDTQYF.

The CDR3 here is CASSPWTLNSYEQYF. CDR3 DNA sequence: TGTGCCAGCAGCCCTTGGACACTAAACTCCTACGAGCAGTACTTC. The chain has TRBV7-3 and TRBJ2-7; a possible D gene is TRBD1 (5 bases). This CDR3 contains 15 residues. The germline CDR1 and CDR2 sequences are SGHTA and FQGTGA. V lost 5 bases, J lost 0 bases, and 14 bases lay in between.

This sequence joins TRBV27 and TRBJ2-6; D not certain. The germline gives CDR1 MNHEY, CDR2 SMNVEV (reference sequence). The CDR3 covers 15 residues. V shed 4 bases and J shed 0 bases, with 7 bases lying between them. Here the CDR3 reads CASSYWGSGANVLTF. Here the CDR3 DNA reads TGTGCCAGCAGTTATTGGGGCTCTGGGGCCAACGTCCTGACTTTC.

The J gene is TRBJ1-2, the V gene TRBV6-1, with a tentative D call TRBD1 (6 bases). V dropped 3 bases and J dropped 0 bases, with 8 bases sitting between them. CDR3 length: 14 residues. CDR1 MNHNS and CDR2 SASEGT come from the germline V gene. CDR3 region: CASSETGANYGYTF. The CDR3 bases are TGTGCCAGCAGTGAGACAGGAGCTAACTATGGCTACACCTTC.

This clone was counted a few times. The CDR3: CASSGTTGAGSPLHF. CDR3 nucleotide sequence: TGTGCCAGCAGTGGAACGACAGGGGCCGGTTCACCCCTCCACTTT. The gene calls are TRBV25-1 and TRBJ1-6; 8 bases are shared with TRBD1. Germline assignment: CDR1 MGHDK and CDR2 SYGVNS. This CDR3 spans 15 amino acids. V was clipped by 4 bases and J by 9 bases; unmatched bases: 8.

This rearrangement joins TRBV3-1 (or the pseudogene TRBV3-2) to TRBJ1-2; 9 nucleotides line up with TRBD1. The length of the CDR3 is 15 residues. Germline V gene data show CDR1 as LGHDT and CDR2 as YNNKEL (reference sequence). Trimming took 6 bases from V and 1 from J; bases not matched to a gene: 6. CDR3 residues: CASRSTGGLNYGYTF. CDR3 sequence (DNA): TGTGCCAGCAGATCTACAGGGGGCCTTAACTATGGCTACACCTTC.

CDR3 protein: CASSPSSRGLNEQYF. CDR3 DNA: TGCGCCAGCAGCCCCTCAAGCAGGGGGCTGAACGAGCAGTACTTC. This sequence joins TRBV5-1 and TRBJ2-7; 8 positions match TRBD1. The length of the CDR3 is 15 residues. Germline V gene data show CDR1 as SGHRS and CDR2 as YFSETQ. V was pared by 4 bases and J by 5 bases, with 11 bases of the junction left unmatched.

The V gene is TRBV27, the J gene TRBJ2-7; 7 positions match TRBD2. The CDR3 is made up of 14 amino acids. Germline V gene data show CDR1 as MNHEY and CDR2 as SMNVEV (reference sequence). V was clipped by 4 bases and J by 1 base; unmatched bases: 4. For the CDR3, the DNA is TGTGCCAGCAGTTCCCGGGGGGATTCCTACGAGCAGTACTTC. It specifies CASSSRGDSYEQYF.

This clone was observed a single time. V gene TRBV11-2 combines with J gene TRBJ2-6, with D perhaps matching TRBD2 (5 bases). V lost 1 base and J 0 bases, leaving 13 bases between the germline ends. The V gene's germline CDR1 is SGHAT and CDR2 FQNNGV. The CDR3 is made up of 18 amino acids. CDR3 loop: CASSLAGGRVSGANVLTF. The DNA of the CDR3 is TGTGCCAGCAGCTTAGCAGGAGGTCGGGTCTCTGGGGCCAACGTCCTGACTTTC.

The rearrangement uses TRBV5-1 and TRBJ2-7; D possibly corresponds to TRBD2 (6 bases). V lost 3 bases to trimming and J lost 3 bases, with 7 bases between them. This CDR3 comprises 12 residues. From germline, CDR1 is SGHRS and CDR2 YFSETQ. The DNA for the CDR3 is TGCGCCAGCAGCTGGGGGGACTACGAGCAGTACTTC. Translated, it gives CASSWGDYEQYF.

V gene TRBV5-4 combines with J gene TRBJ2-3, with unresolved D. Per the germline V gene, CDR1 is SGHNT and CDR2 is YYREEE (reference sequence). The germline V and J ends were trimmed by 4 bases and 4 bases, with 7 bases remaining between them. The CDR3 consists of 12 residues. The CDR3: CASSPSPDTQYF. In nucleotides, the CDR3 is TGTGCCAGCAGCCCGAGTCCAGATACGCAGTATTTT.

The rearrangement joins TRBV29-1 to TRBJ2-7, with 8 nucleotides matching TRBD2. Per the germline V gene, CDR1 is SQVTM and CDR2 is ANQGSEA. This CDR3 region has 16 residues. V lost 2 bases to trimming and J lost 1 base; unmatched junction nucleotides: 10. Written as DNA, the CDR3 is TGCAGCGTTGAAAAAGATTATAGCGGGGATTCCTACGAGCAGTACTTC. Amino acid sequence: CSVEKDYSGDSYEQYF.

The chain couples TRBV5-1 to TRBJ1-2; tentative D call: TRBD1 (6 bases). CDR1 is SGHRS and CDR2 is YFSETQ in the germline V gene. V was clipped by 2 bases and J by 6 bases, with 8 bases between them. This CDR3 is built from 12 residues. CDR3 sequence (DNA): TGCGCCAGCAGCTTACAGGGTAATGGCTACACCTTC. This codes for CASSLQGNGYTF.

This clone was seen a few times. The rearrangement joins TRBV7-2 to TRBJ2-7; 12 bases line up with TRBD2. Germline CDR1 SGHTA, CDR2 FQGNSA. J lost 3 bases, V lost 5 bases, and 2 bases had no gene match. The CDR3 consists of 14 residues. CDR3: CASSRTSGDYEQYF. The DNA for the CDR3 is TGTGCCAGCAGCCGGACTAGCGGGGACTACGAGCAGTACTTC.

The rearrangement joins TRBV29-1 to TRBJ1-1, with D unresolved. Germline V lookup: CDR1 SQVTM, CDR2 ANQGSEA. Trimming took off 2 bases at V and 1 base at J, with 11 bases between the two ends. This CDR3 has 14 residues. CDR3 protein: CSVEPWGANTEAFF. The CDR3 region has the DNA TGCAGCGTTGAACCCTGGGGAGCGAACACTGAAGCTTTCTTT.

The chain uses TRBV7-9 and TRBJ1-5; 7 nucleotides align to TRBD1. CDR1 and CDR2 from the germline V gene are SEHNR and FQNEAQ (reference sequence). Trimming at V came to 10 bases and at J to 1 base, leaving 7 bases not matched to a gene. The CDR3 contains 14 residues. The CDR3 loop is CATTGVSSNQPQHF. The CDR3 DNA follows: TGTGCCACCACAGGGGTCTCGAGCAATCAGCCCCAGCATTTT. Filled out from reference TRBV7-9 and TRBJ1-5, the complete variable domain reads DTGVSQNPRHKITKRGQNVTFRCDPISEHNRLYWYRQTLGQGPEFLTYFQNEAQLEKSRLLSDRFSAERPKGSFSTLEIQRTEQGDSAMYLCATTGVSSNQPQHFGDGTRLSIL.

The chain is built from TRBV7-9 and TRBJ1-2; tentative D call: TRBD1 (5 bases). Germline loops: CDR1 SEHNR, CDR2 FQNEAQ (reference sequence). The CDR3 is made up of 12 amino acids. V was trimmed by 6 bases and J by 4 bases, leaving 9 bases between them. In DNA form, the CDR3 reads TGTGCCAGCAGTTCCGACAGCTATGGCTACACCTTC. Its protein product is CASSSDSYGYTF.

The chain is built from TRBV29-1 and TRBJ1-3; no definite D call. The CDR3 has 11 residues. V lost 5 bases to trimming and J lost 4 bases, with 6 bases between them. Germline CDR1 is SQVTM and CDR2 is ANQGSEA. CDR3 coding DNA: TGCAGCGTTAGGTTGGGAAACACCATATATTTT. Translating it yields CSVRLGNTIYF.